Below, 32 T cell receptor beta chains from the same sample are listed, as sequenced in a study of blood T cell repertoires in COVID-19. Libraries were prepared by immunoSEQ multiplex PCR; TCRdb keeps only in-frame clonotypes and omits some of them. The sample lists about 250,000 clones, 85% occurring once. The specimen sequenced was peripheral blood. The receptors were gathered from a man between 45 and 60 years old with COVID-19, enrolled during active disease.

The V and J genes are TRBV7-6 and TRBJ2-1, with TRBD1 matching over 10 bases. Trimming removed 4 bases from V and 7 bases from J; junction bases left unmatched: 7. CDR3 size: 15 residues. CDR1 SGHVS and CDR2 FNYEAQ come from the germline V gene. CDR3 sequence: CASSYGTGAGNEQFF. CDR3 coding DNA: TGTGCCAGCAGCTACGGGACAGGGGCTGGGAATGAGCAGTTCTTC.

This rearrangement joins TRBV5-8 to TRBJ2-7, with D perhaps matching TRBD2 (6 bases). CDR3 length: 16 residues. Trimming cost V 3 bases and J 7 bases, with 23 bases left between them. Germline V lookup: CDR1 SGHTS, CDR2 YDEGEE. The CDR3 loop is CASSSGRKEAGREQYF. The CDR3 bases are TGTGCCAGCAGCTCGGGCCGGAAGGAAGCAGGGAGGGAGCAGTACTTC.

This clone was seen only once. The chain joins TRBV11-3 to TRBJ1-1; D remains unclear. The length of the CDR3 is 13 residues. Looked up from germline, CDR1 is SGHNT and CDR2 is YENEEA. Trimming left V 1 base short and J 5 bases short, with 8 bases between. CDR3 coding DNA: TGTGCCAGCAGCTTAGTCCCGGGTACTGAAGCTTTCTTT. It specifies CASSLVPGTEAFF.

This sequence joins TRBV11-1 and TRBJ2-1; 9 bases are a match to TRBD2. CDR1 SGHAT and CDR2 FQDESV come from the germline V gene (reference sequence). This CDR3 has 15 residues. The V gene end was trimmed by 3 bases and the J gene end by 6 bases; junction bases not matched to a gene: 6. This CDR3 reads CASSFRGGGANEQFF. The CDR3 DNA follows: TGTGCCAGCAGCTTCCGTGGCGGGGGGGCCAATGAGCAGTTCTTC.

CDR3 bases: TGTGCCAGCAGTTTATCAAGGGGCTCTGGAAACACCATATATTTT. The encoded protein is CASSLSRGSGNTIYF. The chain combines TRBV27 with TRBJ1-3; possible D gene TRBD1, 5 bases. Germline loops: CDR1 MNHEY, CDR2 SMNVEV (reference sequence). CDR3 length: 15 amino acids. Trimming removed 0 bases from V and 0 bases from J, with 6 bases in between.

V and J are TRBV3-1 (or the pseudogene TRBV3-2) and TRBJ1-5, with D uncertain. The V end was cut by 4 bases, the J end by 6 bases, with 10 bases between. The CDR3 has 13 residues. Germline-derived CDR1 and CDR2 are LGHDT and YNNKEL (reference sequence). The CDR3 DNA sequence: TGTGCCAGCAGCCCCCGGGGAGGTCAGCCCCAGCATTTT. Its protein is CASSPRGGQPQHF.

The genes are TRBV29-1 and TRBJ2-5, with TRBD2 matching over 14 bases. Germline CDR1 is SQVTM and CDR2 is ANQGSEA. This CDR3 has 15 residues. The trim removed 6 bases at V and 5 bases at J, leaving 8 bases unmatched. CDR3 sequence: CSVRTSGGFRETQYF. In nucleotides, the CDR3 is TGCAGCGTCCGGACTAGCGGGGGGTTTCGGGAGACCCAGTACTTC. Full variable domain (rest looked up from reference TRBV29-1 and TRBJ2-5): SAVISQKPSRDICQRGTSLTIQCQVDSQVTMMFWYRQQPGQSLTLIATANQGSEATYESGFVIDKFPISRPNLTFSTLTVSNMSPEDSSIYLCSVRTSGGFRETQYFGPGTRLLVL.

The V call is TRBV4-3, the J call TRBJ2-5; 9 bases are shared with TRBD2. Trimming cost V 0 bases and J 5 bases; bases outside gene matches: 10. Germline CDR1 LGHNA, CDR2 YSLEER. The CDR3 consists of 17 residues. The CDR3 is CASSQDRGGTSLETQYF. CDR3 DNA sequence: TGCGCCAGCAGCCAAGATCGAGGGGGGACTAGCCTTGAGACCCAGTACTTC.

V is TRBV2 and J is TRBJ2-3, with a weak D call TRBD1 (6 bases). V was pared by 6 bases and J by 5 bases, with 12 bases between. This CDR3 is built from 13 residues. Germline assignment: CDR1 SNHLY and CDR2 FYNNEI. CDR3 sequence: CASRQGRQDTQYF. The CDR3 DNA reads as TGTGCCAGCAGACAGGGCCGCCAAGATACGCAGTATTTT.

This chain joins TRBV6-6 and TRBJ2-3; D not certain. Germline loops: CDR1 MNHNY, CDR2 SVGAGI (reference sequence). The CDR3 totals 16 residues. V lost 6 bases, J lost 5 bases, and 21 bases lay in between. The CDR3 bases are TGTGCCAGCAGCAACCCCGACCGCCTGTCGGGAGATACGCAGTATTTT. This sequence encodes CASSNPDRLSGDTQYF.

The chain joins TRBV10-1 to TRBJ2-1; D call uncertain. Germline loops: CDR1 WNHNN, CDR2 SYGVQD (reference sequence). Trimming removed 4 bases from V and 6 bases from J, with 10 bases in between. The CDR3 spans 13 residues. The CDR3 protein is CASSGARFNEQFF. CDR3 DNA: TGCGCCAGCAGTGGAGCTAGGTTCAATGAGCAGTTCTTC.

V is TRBV28 and J is TRBJ1-1, with TRBD1 as a possible D gene (5 bases). CDR1 MDHEN and CDR2 SYDVKM come from the germline V gene. CDR3 length: 13 residues. Trimming removed 11 bases at V and 2 bases at J, with 15 bases between. CDR3 sequence reads: CAASSTANTEAFF. The CDR3 nucleotides are TGTGCCGCTTCGTCGACAGCTAACACTGAAGCTTTCTTT.

J is TRBJ2-1 and V is TRBV5-6, with 11 positions matching TRBD2. CDR1 is SGHDT and CDR2 is YYEEEE in the germline V gene. With 5 bases clipped from V and 7 bases from J, the junction kept 5 bases outside the gene matches. The CDR3 is 14 residues long. Written as DNA, the CDR3 is TGTGCCAGCAGATTTAGCGGGGGGGCGAATGAGCAGTTCTTC. Its translation: CASRFSGGANEQFF.

CDR3 bases: TGCGCCAGCAGCCAAGAGCGGAACACCGGGGAGCTGTTTTTT. It translates to CASSQERNTGELFF. The chain joins TRBV4-1 to TRBJ2-2; D call uncertain. The CDR3 runs to 14 residues. CDR1 and CDR2 (germline): MGHRA, YSYEKL. Trimming shortened V by 0 bases and J by 1 base, and 3 bases separated the two germline ends.

As concerns this clone: Other nucleotide sequences from this sample produce the same CDR3. The chain uses TRBV9 and TRBJ2-3, with 11 bases lining up with TRBD2. This CDR3 is 15 amino acids long. CDR1 and CDR2 from the germline V gene are SGDLS and YYNGEE. Unmatched junction bases numbered 0, after V lost 2 bases and J lost 1 base. CDR3 DNA sequence: TGTGCCAGCAGCGTGACTAGCGGGGGCACAGATACGCAGTATTTT. Translated, it gives CASSVTSGGTDTQYF.

CDR3 loop: CASSILAGGGGTEAFF. DNA for the CDR3: TGTGCCAGTAGTATACTGGCAGGGGGCGGAGGAACTGAAGCTTTCTTT. This sequence joins TRBV19 and TRBJ1-1; 8 bases align to TRBD1. This CDR3 comprises 16 residues. Germline-derived CDR1 and CDR2 are LNHDA and SQIVND (reference sequence). The ends lost 2 bases at V and 5 bases at J; junction bases unmatched: 10.

V is TRBV7-2 and J is TRBJ2-7, with TRBD2 as a possible D gene (7 bases). Looked up from germline, CDR1 is SGHTA and CDR2 is FQGNSA. This CDR3 contains 13 residues. Deletions cut 5 bases from V and 3 bases from J, with 11 bases between. The CDR3 nucleotides read TGTGCCAGCAGCAGTAGGGGGGGCTACGAGCAGTACTTC. Translated: CASSSRGGYEQYF.

To note about this clone: Other DNA sequences of this sample code for an identical CDR3. The chain has TRBV3-1 (or the pseudogene TRBV3-2) and TRBJ2-2, with D possibly TRBD2 on 6 matching bases. With 4 bases removed from V and 5 bases from J, the gap between germline ends came to 14 bases. There are 15 residues in the CDR3. The germline CDR1 and CDR2 sequences are LGHDT and YNNKEL (reference sequence). This chain's CDR3 is CASSPFGAGTGELFF. CDR3 DNA sequence: TGTGCCAGCAGCCCCTTTGGGGCGGGAACCGGGGAGCTGTTTTTT.

The genes are TRBV5-1 and TRBJ2-7; D perhaps matches TRBD1 (6 bases). Between the trimmed V and J ends, which lost 0 bases and 5 bases, there was a span of 9 bases. Germline values: CDR1 SGHRS, CDR2 YFSETQ. CDR3 size: 13 residues. The CDR3 region has the DNA TGCGCCAGCAGCTTGGGACGGGACAACGAGCAGTACTTC. Translated, it gives CASSLGRDNEQYF.

V usage is TRBV12-3 or TRBV12-4 and J usage is TRBJ2-5, with TRBD2 as a possible D gene (6 bases). The CDR3 is 13 amino acids. Trimming shortened V by 1 base and J by 5 bases, and 8 bases separated the two germline ends. CDR3 in amino acids: CASSLEGRETQYF. The CDR3 coding sequence is TGTGCCAGCAGTTTAGAAGGGAGGGAGACCCAGTACTTC.

The chain joins TRBV2 to TRBJ2-7, with D possibly TRBD1 on 6 matching bases. Germline V CDR1 and CDR2: SNHLY, FYNNEI. CDR3 length: 12 residues. Trimming took 3 bases from V and 3 from J, leaving 6 bases between them. The CDR3 nucleotides are TGTGCCAGCAGTGAGACAGGCTACGAGCAGTACTTC. Translated, it gives CASSETGYEQYF.

The CDR3 is CASSPAASGSYNEQFF. CDR3 DNA sequence: TGTGCCAGCAGCCCCGCGGCCAGCGGGTCCTACAATGAGCAGTTCTTC. The genes are TRBV11-2 and TRBJ2-1; perhaps TRBD2 as D (6 bases). CDR1 is SGHAT and CDR2 is FQNNGV in the germline V gene. This CDR3 comprises 16 residues. The germline V and J ends were trimmed by 5 bases and 1 base, with 15 bases remaining between them.

CDR3 sequence (DNA): TGCGCCAGCAGCCAAGATCTTCAGGGGCTAATTTCACCCCTCCACTTT. Translating gives CASSQDLQGLISPLHF. The J gene is TRBJ1-6, the V gene TRBV4-3, with D possibly matching TRBD1 (6 bases). CDR3 length: 16 residues. The V and J ends lost 0 bases and 9 bases respectively, with 15 bases between them. Germline assignment: CDR1 LGHNA and CDR2 YSLEER.

This clone was observed a single time. The chain links TRBV10-2 to TRBJ1-1; D ambiguous. The germline V and J ends were trimmed by 8 bases and 0 bases, with 16 bases remaining between them. Germline CDR1 and CDR2: WSHSY and SAAADI. The CDR3 totals 15 residues. The CDR3 is CASSLNQFMNTEAFF. CDR3 nucleotides: TGCGCCAGCTCCCTGAACCAGTTCATGAACACTGAAGCTTTCTTT.

This chain joins TRBV6-5 and TRBJ2-7; the match to TRBD1 covers 9 bases. CDR1 is MNHEY and CDR2 is SVGAGI in the germline V gene. J lost 6 bases, V lost 5 bases, and 8 bases had no gene match. The CDR3 spans 14 residues. DNA for the CDR3: TGTGCCAGCAGTCTTCGGGACAGGGACTCCGAGCAGTACTTC. Its translation: CASSLRDRDSEQYF.

This clone is a singleton in its sample. The chain employs TRBV5-4 and TRBJ2-5, with D perhaps TRBD1 (6 bases). The germline CDR1 and CDR2 sequences are SGHNT and YYREEE (reference sequence). Trimming left V 4 bases short and J 5 bases short, with 15 bases between. This CDR3 is built from 14 residues. The CDR3 region is CASSRDTVGETQYF. CDR3 DNA: TGTGCCAGCAGCCGGGACACCGTCGGGGAGACCCAGTACTTC.

The chain has TRBV5-4 and TRBJ2-7; 8 positions match TRBD1. CDR3 length equals 16 residues. With 1 base clipped from V and 4 bases from J, the junction kept 10 bases outside the gene matches. CDR1 SGHNT and CDR2 YYREEE come from the germline V gene (reference sequence). The CDR3 DNA is TGTGCCAGCAGCTTGCGAACCCGGGACAGGCCTTACGAGCAGTACTTC. Translating it yields CASSLRTRDRPYEQYF.

This clone was counted a few times. CDR3 sequence reads: CSVEDGLAGGPDTQYF. The CDR3 DNA is TGCAGCGTTGAAGATGGGCTAGCGGGGGGCCCAGATACGCAGTATTTT. The V gene is TRBV29-1, the J gene TRBJ2-3, with 11 bases that match TRBD2. The germline V gene encodes CDR1 SQVTM and CDR2 ANQGSEA. The CDR3 spans 16 residues. With 0 bases clipped from V and 4 bases from J, the junction kept 6 bases outside the gene matches.

This clone has more than one count but fewer than ten. The rearrangement uses TRBV2 and TRBJ2-5; TRBD1 is a possible D gene (6 bases). The germline V and J ends were trimmed by 6 bases and 4 bases, with 12 bases remaining between them. Germline V gene data show CDR1 as SNHLY and CDR2 as FYNNEI. This CDR3 has 13 residues. CDR3 bases: TGTGCCAGCAGCCAGGGGTTAGGAGAGACCCAGTACTTC. Translating it yields CASSQGLGETQYF.

This chain uses TRBV11-2 with TRBJ1-4; no definite D call. Trimming shortened V by 3 bases and J by 7 bases, and 9 bases separated the two germline ends. CDR3 length: 13 amino acids. CDR1 and CDR2 (germline): SGHAT, FQNNGV. CDR3 nucleotides: TGTGCCAGCAGCTTCTCGGGGAGTGAAAAACTGTTTTTT. This codes for CASSFSGSEKLFF.

The chain has TRBV19 and TRBJ1-2, with a possible D match to TRBD1 (5 bases). The V end was cut by 6 bases, the J end by 7 bases, with 18 bases between. The CDR3 runs 14 residues. Germline CDR1 reads LNHDA; CDR2 reads SQIVND (reference sequence). The DNA of the CDR3 is TGTGCCAGTAGCCCCGCCCAAGGGGTCCGTGGCTACACCTTC. As protein: CASSPAQGVRGYTF.

The genes are TRBV2 and TRBJ1-2, with TRBD1 matching 8 bases. Germline lookup yields CDR1 SNHLY and CDR2 FYNNEI. Unmatched junction bases numbered 3, after V lost 2 bases and J lost 1 base. The CDR3 contains 15 residues. This chain's CDR3 is CASSEQGAFNYGYTF. CDR3 nucleotide sequence: TGTGCCAGCAGTGAACAGGGGGCATTTAACTATGGCTACACCTTC.